These T cell receptor beta chains were read from a single sample in a study of blood T cell repertoires in COVID-19. Sequencing was performed with immunoSEQ multiplex PCR; in TCRdb, only in-frame clones are kept and a portion is missing. The top ten clones hold approximately 7.6% of a sample with under 350,000 clones, 65% to 90% of them seen once. The source material was peripheral blood. The receptors come from a human donor in a cohort sampled during active COVID-19. Both conserved end residues are part of each CDR3. A D gene is named only where the DNA matches it firmly. Expanded clones get a size class; other rows say once, few or many, or leave the size out.

CDR3: CSVDSNYGYTF
DNA: TGCAGCGTTGACTCGAACTATGGCTACACCTTC
V: TRBV29-1
D: -
J: TRBJ1-2
size: -

CDR3: CASSDRQGVTYNEQFF
DNA: TGTGCCAGCAGTGATCGGCAGGGGGTGACCTACAATGAGCAGTTCTTC
V: TRBV2
D: TRBD1
J: TRBJ2-1
size: once

CDR3: CASSYGAGGMNTEAFF
DNA: TGTGCCAGCAGTTACGGAGCAGGGGGGATGAACACTGAAGCTTTCTTT
V: TRBV6-6
D: TRBD1
J: TRBJ1-1
size: -

CDR3: CASRAGTGGADSGANVLTF
DNA: TGTGCCAGCAGGGCCGGGACAGGGGGCGCTGACTCTGGGGCCAACGTCCTGACTTTC
V: TRBV5-5
D: TRBD1
J: TRBJ2-6
size: -

CDR3: CAWSVSSNTYEQYF
DNA: TGTGCCTGGAGTGTATCGTCAAACACCTACGAGCAGTACTTC
V: TRBV30
D: -
J: TRBJ2-7
size: -

CDR3: CASSSHPGQGKDVAFF
DNA: TGTGCCAGCAGCTCCCATCCGGGACAGGGAAAAGACGTAGCTTTCTTT
V: TRBV7-9
D: TRBD1
J: TRBJ1-1
size: -

CDR3: CASRTNPGHQNYGYTF
DNA: TGTGCCAGTAGGACAAATCCGGGACACCAAAACTATGGCTACACCTTC
V: TRBV19
D: -
J: TRBJ1-2
size: -

CDR3: CSARGVFTYEQYF
DNA: TGCAGCGCCCGCGGGGTTTTCACCTACGAGCAGTACTTC
V: TRBV29-1
D: -
J: TRBJ2-7
size: once

CDR3: CASSPDNYEQYF
DNA: TGTGCCAGCAGCCCGGACAACTACGAGCAGTACTTC
V: TRBV7-9
D: -
J: TRBJ2-7
size: once

CDR3: CAWSGQGTTEAFF
DNA: TGTGCCTGGAGTGGACAGGGTACCACTGAAGCTTTCTTT
V: TRBV30
D: TRBD1
J: TRBJ1-1
size: -

CDR3: CASSPRGTEAFF
DNA: TGTGCCAGCAGCCCGAGGGGGACTGAAGCTTTCTTT
V: TRBV12-3/TRBV12-4
D: -
J: TRBJ1-1
size: -

CDR3: CASSGTGNSPLHF
DNA: TGTGCCAGCTCTGGAACAGGGAATTCACCCCTCCACTTT
V: TRBV2
D: -
J: TRBJ1-6
size: -

CDR3: CASSEAHKGMGSPLHF
DNA: TGTGCTAGCAGTGAAGCGCACAAGGGGATGGGTTCACCCCTCCACTTT
V: TRBV6-1
D: -
J: TRBJ1-6
size: -

CDR3: CASSPGGQVHSPLHF
DNA: TGTGCCAGCTCACCGGGGGGACAGGTCCATTCACCCCTCCACTTT
V: TRBV18
D: TRBD1
J: TRBJ1-6
size: few

CDR3: CASKGTTNSPLHF
DNA: TGTGCCAGCAAGGGGACAACGAATTCACCCCTCCACTTT
V: TRBV2
D: -
J: TRBJ1-6
size: -

CDR3: CASSSGTGVWYEQYF
DNA: TGTGCCAGCAGTTCCGGGACAGGGGTTTGGTACGAGCAGTACTTC
V: TRBV6-1
D: TRBD1
J: TRBJ2-7
size: -

CDR3: CASSVEGVSYNEQFF
DNA: TGTGCCAGCAGTGTGGAGGGAGTATCCTACAATGAGCAGTTCTTC
V: TRBV6-4
D: -
J: TRBJ2-1
size: once

CDR3: CASSTSSYEQYF
DNA: TGTGCCAGCAGCACCAGCTCCTACGAGCAGTACTTC
V: TRBV12-3/TRBV12-4
D: -
J: TRBJ2-7
size: few

CDR3: CASSPGSVNYGYTF
DNA: TGTGCCAGTAGTCCCGGGTCTGTCAACTATGGCTACACCTTC
V: TRBV19
D: -
J: TRBJ1-2
size: once

CDR3: CASPPEGEGGNTIYF
DNA: TGTGCCAGCCCTCCCGAGGGGGAAGGTGGAAACACCATATATTTT
V: TRBV27
D: -
J: TRBJ1-3
size: -

CDR3: CASSKVDRARINYGYTF
DNA: TGTGCCAGTAGTAAGGTCGACAGGGCAAGGATTAACTATGGCTACACCTTC
V: TRBV19
D: TRBD1
J: TRBJ1-2
size: -

CDR3: CATLLDYYEQYF
DNA: TGTGCCACCCTCCTCGACTATTACGAGCAGTACTTC
V: TRBV6-5
D: -
J: TRBJ2-7
size: -

CDR3: CASSVGGNQPQHF
DNA: TGTGCCAGCAGTGTAGGAGGCAATCAGCCCCAGCATTTT
V: TRBV11-2
D: -
J: TRBJ1-5
size: -

CDR3: CASRNRDRDTGELFF
DNA: TGCGCCAGCAGGAACAGGGACAGAGACACCGGGGAGCTGTTTTTT
V: TRBV5-1
D: TRBD1
J: TRBJ2-2
size: -

CDR3: CASSQTGGSYEQYF
DNA: TGCGCCAGCAGTCAGACAGGGGGCTCCTACGAGCAGTACTTC
V: TRBV10-2
D: TRBD1
J: TRBJ2-7
size: -

CDR3: CASSPGQRNTEAFF
DNA: TGCGCCAGCAGCCCAGGACAGAGGAACACTGAAGCTTTCTTT
V: TRBV5-1
D: -
J: TRBJ1-1
size: -

CDR3: CASSRLEVEFF
DNA: TGTGCCAGCAGTCGACTTGAGGTGGAGTTCTTC
V: TRBV12-3/TRBV12-4
D: -
J: TRBJ2-1
size: few

CDR3: CASSTGGGYTF
DNA: TGTGCCAGCTCAACAGGGGGCGGCTACACCTTC
V: TRBV18
D: TRBD1
J: TRBJ1-2
size: -

CDR3: CASRRTEEYGYTF
DNA: TGTGCCAGCAGACGGACGGAGGAGTATGGCTACACCTTC
V: TRBV7-9
D: -
J: TRBJ1-2
size: few

CDR3: CASSSGTGELFF
DNA: TGTGCCAGCAGTTCGGGCACCGGGGAGCTGTTTTTT
V: TRBV6-9
D: -
J: TRBJ2-2
size: -

CDR3: CASSRGGTNEKLFF
DNA: TGCGCCAGCAGCAGGGGGGGTACTAATGAAAAACTGTTTTTT
V: TRBV5-1
D: -
J: TRBJ1-4
size: -

CDR3: CASQGKSTEAFF
DNA: TGTGCCTCGCAGGGAAAATCCACTGAAGCTTTCTTT
V: TRBV10-3
D: -
J: TRBJ1-1
size: -

CDR3: CASSQVGTANSPLHF
DNA: TGCGCCAGCAGCCAAGTGGGGACAGCGAATTCACCCCTCCACTTT
V: TRBV4-1
D: TRBD1
J: TRBJ1-6
size: -

CDR3: CASSIRGGLGTDTQYF
DNA: TGTGCCAGCAGCATAAGGGGGGGCCTTGGCACAGATACGCAGTATTTT
V: TRBV7-9
D: -
J: TRBJ2-3
size: -

CDR3: CAIGGGGPEAFF
DNA: TGTGCCATCGGAGGGGGGGGCCCTGAAGCTTTCTTT
V: TRBV10-3
D: -
J: TRBJ1-1
size: -

CDR3: CASGRGASQAYEQYF
DNA: TGCGCCAGCGGAAGAGGAGCGTCACAGGCCTACGAGCAGTACTTC
V: TRBV4-1
D: -
J: TRBJ2-7
size: -

CDR3: CASSTADTQYF
DNA: TGTGCCAGCAGCACAGCAGATACGCAGTATTTT
V: TRBV6-6
D: -
J: TRBJ2-3
size: -

CDR3: CATGDSYNEQFF
DNA: TGTGCCACCGGCGACAGTTACAATGAGCAGTTCTTC
V: TRBV15
D: -
J: TRBJ2-1
size: -

CDR3: CASSVAGNTEAFF
DNA: TGTGCCAGCAGCGTGGCGGGGAACACTGAAGCTTTCTTT
V: TRBV9
D: -
J: TRBJ1-1
size: -

CDR3: CASRQANQPQHF
DNA: TGTGCCAGCAGACAGGCAAATCAGCCCCAGCATTTT
V: TRBV6-6
D: -
J: TRBJ1-5
size: -

CDR3: CSVALYTTGELFF
DNA: TGCAGCGTTGCCCTATATACCACCGGGGAGCTGTTTTTT
V: TRBV29-1
D: -
J: TRBJ2-2
size: -